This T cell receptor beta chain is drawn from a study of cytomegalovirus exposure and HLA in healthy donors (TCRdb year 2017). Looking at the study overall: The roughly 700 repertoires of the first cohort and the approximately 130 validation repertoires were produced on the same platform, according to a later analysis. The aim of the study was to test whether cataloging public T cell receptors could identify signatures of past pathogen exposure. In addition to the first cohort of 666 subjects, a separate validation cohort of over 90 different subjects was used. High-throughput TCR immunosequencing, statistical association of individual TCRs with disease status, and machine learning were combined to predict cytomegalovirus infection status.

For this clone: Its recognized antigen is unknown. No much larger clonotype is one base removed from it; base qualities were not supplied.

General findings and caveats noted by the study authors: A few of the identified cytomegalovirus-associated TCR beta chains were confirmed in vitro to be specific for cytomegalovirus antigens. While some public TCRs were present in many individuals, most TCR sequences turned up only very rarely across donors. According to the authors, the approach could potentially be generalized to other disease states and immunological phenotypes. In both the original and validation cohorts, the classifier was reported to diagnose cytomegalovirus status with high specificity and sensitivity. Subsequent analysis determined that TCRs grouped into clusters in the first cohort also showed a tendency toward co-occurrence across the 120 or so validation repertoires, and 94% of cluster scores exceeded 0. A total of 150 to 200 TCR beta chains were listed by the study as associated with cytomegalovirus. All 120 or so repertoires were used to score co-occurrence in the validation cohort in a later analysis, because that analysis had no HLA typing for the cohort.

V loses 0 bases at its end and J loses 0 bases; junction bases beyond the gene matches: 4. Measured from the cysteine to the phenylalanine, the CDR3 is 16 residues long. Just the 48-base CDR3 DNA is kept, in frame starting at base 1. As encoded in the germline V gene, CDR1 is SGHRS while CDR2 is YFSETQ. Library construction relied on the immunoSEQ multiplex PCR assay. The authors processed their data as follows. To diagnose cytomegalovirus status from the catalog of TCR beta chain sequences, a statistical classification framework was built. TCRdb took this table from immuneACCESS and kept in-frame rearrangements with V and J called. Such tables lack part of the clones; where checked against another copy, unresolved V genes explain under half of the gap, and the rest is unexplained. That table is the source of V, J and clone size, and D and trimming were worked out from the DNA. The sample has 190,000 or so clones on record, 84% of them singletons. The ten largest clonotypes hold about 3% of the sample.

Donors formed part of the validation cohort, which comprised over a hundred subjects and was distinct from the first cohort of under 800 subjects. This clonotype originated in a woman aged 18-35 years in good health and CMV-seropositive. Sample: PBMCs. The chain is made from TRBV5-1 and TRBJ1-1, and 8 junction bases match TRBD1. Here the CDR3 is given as CASSLVRTGMNTEAFF. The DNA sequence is TGCGCCAGCAGCTTGGTTAGGACAGGGATGAACACTGAAGCTTTCTTT.